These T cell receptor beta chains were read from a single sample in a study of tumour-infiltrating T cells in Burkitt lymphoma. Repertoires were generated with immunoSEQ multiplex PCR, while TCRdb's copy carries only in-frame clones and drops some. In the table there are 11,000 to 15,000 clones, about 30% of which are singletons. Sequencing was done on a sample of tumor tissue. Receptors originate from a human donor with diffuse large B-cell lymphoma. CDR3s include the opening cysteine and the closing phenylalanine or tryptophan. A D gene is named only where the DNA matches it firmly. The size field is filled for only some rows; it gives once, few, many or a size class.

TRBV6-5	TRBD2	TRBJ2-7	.	CAVSTGGANEQYF	TGTGCCGTCTCCACGGGAGGGGCTAACGAGCAGTACTTC
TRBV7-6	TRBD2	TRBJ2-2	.	CASSPRTSGNTGELFF	TGTGCCAGCAGCCCTAGGACTAGCGGGAACACCGGGGAGCTGTTTTTT
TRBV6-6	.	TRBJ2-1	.	CASSTYNEQFF	TGTGCCAGCAGTACCTACAATGAGCAGTTCTTC
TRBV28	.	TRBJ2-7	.	CASVGAQRTPIYEQYF	TGTGCCAGCGTAGGGGCCCAACGGACCCCCATTTACGAGCAGTACTTC
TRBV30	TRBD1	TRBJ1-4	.	CAWSVGTADEKLFF	TGTGCCTGGAGTGTCGGGACAGCCGATGAAAAACTGTTTTTT
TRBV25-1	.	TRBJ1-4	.	CASSEPGRANEKLFF	TGTGCCAGCAGTGAACCAGGGCGGGCTAATGAAAAACTGTTTTTT
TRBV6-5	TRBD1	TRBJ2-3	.	CASSSGTGSRTDTQYF	TGTGCCAGCAGTTCTGGGACAGGGAGTCGGACAGATACGCAGTATTTT
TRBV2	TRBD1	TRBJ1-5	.	CASSGQGMNQPQHF	TGTGCCAGCAGTGGACAGGGAATGAATCAGCCCCAGCATTTT
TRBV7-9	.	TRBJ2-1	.	CATPLHHNEQFF	TGTGCCACCCCCCTCCACCACAATGAGCAGTTCTTC
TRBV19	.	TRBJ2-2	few	CASRMGQEGRELFF	TGTGCCAGTAGAATGGGGCAGGAGGGGAGGGAGCTGTTTTTT
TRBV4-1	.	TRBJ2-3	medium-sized	CASSQAGRNTDTQYF	TGCGCCAGCAGCCAAGCGGGACGGAACACAGATACGCAGTATTTT